Listed below are T cell receptor beta chains from one sample, sequenced in a study of CD8 T cells in ankylosing spondylitis. TCRdb itself ran the 5' RACE reads through MiXCR, one entry per CDR3 protein. This table has approximately 550,000 distinct CDR3 sequences, 9.5% to 15% appearing once. Material for sequencing was blood, either unsorted or a sorted T cell fraction (not recorded which). The receptors derive from a male donor with ankylosing spondylitis. Each CDR3 is given with its conserved first and last residue. A D gene is named only where the DNA matches it firmly. The size of a clone is reported for some rows only, either as once, few or many, or as a class for expanded clones.

clone size	D gene	V gene	J gene	CDR3 DNA	CDR3 protein
many	TRBD2	TRBV12-3/TRBV12-4	TRBJ2-3	TGTGCCAGCAGTTTTAGCGGGACGGCAGATACGCAGTATTTT	CASSFSGTADTQYF
few	NA	TRBV5-6	TRBJ2-3	TGTGCCAGCAGCCCCCGAAGGGGAGGAGATACGCAGTATTTT	CASSPRRGGDTQYF
NA	TRBD2	TRBV3-1	TRBJ2-2	TGTGCCAGCAGTCGGACTAGCGGGAGTGAGGACGGGGAGCTGTTTTTT	CASSRTSGSEDGELFF
many	NA	TRBV25-1	TRBJ1-6	TGTGCCAGCAGTGTACAGACCTATAATTCACCCCTCCACTTT	CASSVQTYNSPLHF
NA	TRBD1	TRBV12-3/TRBV12-4	TRBJ1-5	TGTGCCAGTATGACAGGGAGCAATCAGCCCCAGCATTTT	CASMTGSNQPQHF
NA	TRBD2	TRBV20-1	TRBJ2-1	TGCAGTGCTCTAGCGGGGAACTCCTACAATGAGCAGTTCTTC	CSALAGNSYNEQFF
NA	NA	TRBV5-1	TRBJ2-1	TGCGCCAGCAGCGGGGGTGACAGACGACCTGAGCAGTTCTTC	CASSGGDRRPEQFF
NA	NA	TRBV11-3	TRBJ2-3	TGTGCCAGCAGTCTCGGACATTCCCCGCTCTACACAGATACGCAGTATTTT	CASSLGHSPLYTDTQYF
few	NA	TRBV20-1	TRBJ2-1	TGCAGTTCTGGGGGGGCAAGCAATGAGCAGTTCTTC	CSSGGASNEQFF
NA	TRBD1	TRBV5-1	TRBJ2-1	TGCGCCAGCGGCAAATGGGACAGCTCCTACAATGAGCAGTTCTTC	CASGKWDSSYNEQFF
NA	NA	TRBV7-9	TRBJ2-5	TGTGCCAGCAGCTTGCAGGACGGTGAGACCCAGTACTTC	CASSLQDGETQYF
NA	TRBD2	TRBV20-1	TRBJ2-5	TGCAGTGCTACCTTTAGCGGGAGGGTCCAGACCCAGTACTTC	CSATFSGRVQTQYF
few	NA	TRBV11-1	TRBJ2-1	TGTGCCAGCAGCTTAGGTATTTTCGGGAGGACAGAATATTACAATGAGCAGTTCTTC	CASSLGIFGRTEYYNEQFF